A single sample is the source of the 5 T cell receptor beta chains below, sequenced in a study of cytomegalovirus exposure and HLA in healthy donors. PCR employed 60 Vbeta and 13 Jbeta primers. Measured with immunoSEQ multiplex PCR; TCRdb has only the in-frame clones, and not every one. This table has about 150,000 clones, 85% appearing once. Sample: PBMCs. These receptors were taken from a boy aged 2 to 10 in good health and CMV-seronegative.

The V and J genes are TRBV4-2 and TRBJ2-7; 10 bases align to TRBD2. This CDR3 is built from 17 residues. V was pared by 0 bases and J by 5 bases, with 10 bases of the junction left unmatched. Germline assignment: CDR1 LGHNA and CDR2 YNFKEQ. The CDR3: CASSQDPASGSKNEQYF. CDR3 nucleotides: TGTGCCAGCAGCCAAGACCCAGCTAGCGGGAGTAAGAACGAGCAGTACTTC.

This sequence joins TRBV19 and TRBJ2-2; no definite D call. In germline, CDR1 is LNHDA, CDR2 SQIVND (reference sequence). The CDR3 length is 15 residues. The ends were cut back, 6 bases at V and 0 bases at J, with 11 bases in the middle. The CDR3 here is CASRFQAANTGELFF. Written as DNA, the CDR3 is TGTGCCAGTAGGTTCCAGGCCGCGAACACCGGGGAGCTGTTTTTT.

CDR3 loop: CASSPPSRGDEAFF. The CDR3 DNA follows: TGTGCCAGCTCACCACCGAGCAGGGGGGATGAAGCTTTCTTT. The chain carries TRBV18 and TRBJ1-1, with 7 bases identical to TRBD1. V gave up 0 bases and J gave up 7 bases; unmatched junction bases: 5. The CDR3 is made up of 14 amino acids. CDR1 is KGHSH and CDR2 is LQKENI in the germline V gene.

V is TRBV28 and J is TRBJ1-1; 7 bases are a match to TRBD1. CDR3 length: 15 residues. Germline V gene data show CDR1 as MDHEN and CDR2 as SYDVKM. After removal of 6 bases from V and 4 bases from J, the junction contained 11 bases not matched to a gene. The CDR3 DNA reads as TGTGCCAGCAGCCTCCCCGGACAGGTGGGCACTGAAGCTTTCTTT. It codes for CASSLPGQVGTEAFF.

This chain connects TRBV9 to TRBJ1-1; TRBD1 aligns across 8 bases. The V and J ends lost 3 bases and 0 bases, in that order; junction bases with no gene match: 7. Germline CDR1 SGDLS, CDR2 YYNGEE. The length of the CDR3 is 16 residues. As DNA, the CDR3 is TGTGCCAGCAGCGGGGAACAGGGGGTCATGAACACTGAAGCTTTCTTT. This sequence encodes CASSGEQGVMNTEAFF.